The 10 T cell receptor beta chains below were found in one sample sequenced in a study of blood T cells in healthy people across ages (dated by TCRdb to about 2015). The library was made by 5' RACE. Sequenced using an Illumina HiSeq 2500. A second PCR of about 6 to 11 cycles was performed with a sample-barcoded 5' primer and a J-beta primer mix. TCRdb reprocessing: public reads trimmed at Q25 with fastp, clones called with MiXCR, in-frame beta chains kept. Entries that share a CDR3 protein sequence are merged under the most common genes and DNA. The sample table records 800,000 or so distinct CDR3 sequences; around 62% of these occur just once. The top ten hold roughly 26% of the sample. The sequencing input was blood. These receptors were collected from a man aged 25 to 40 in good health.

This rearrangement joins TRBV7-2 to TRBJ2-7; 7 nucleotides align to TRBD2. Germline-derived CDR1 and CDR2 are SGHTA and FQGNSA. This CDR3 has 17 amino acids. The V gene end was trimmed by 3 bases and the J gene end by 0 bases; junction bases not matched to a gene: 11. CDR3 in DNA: TGTGCCAGCAGCTTGGACCGGGGGAGGGGATACTCCTACGAGCAGTACTTC. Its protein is CASSLDRGRGYSYEQYF.

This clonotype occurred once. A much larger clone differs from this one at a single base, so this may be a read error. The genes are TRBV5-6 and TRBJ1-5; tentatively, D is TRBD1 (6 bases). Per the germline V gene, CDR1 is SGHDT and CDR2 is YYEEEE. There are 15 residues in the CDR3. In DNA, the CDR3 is TGTGCCAGCAGCCGCACACAGGGCAACAATCAGCCCCGGCATTTT. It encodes CASSRTQGNNQPRHF.

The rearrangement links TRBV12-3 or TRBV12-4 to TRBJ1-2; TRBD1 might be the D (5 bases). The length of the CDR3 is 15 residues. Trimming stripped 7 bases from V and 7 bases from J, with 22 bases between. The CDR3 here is CASTPGTFLKSGYTF. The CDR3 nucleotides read TGTGCCAGCACACCCGGGACGTTCCTGAAGAGTGGCTACACCTTC.

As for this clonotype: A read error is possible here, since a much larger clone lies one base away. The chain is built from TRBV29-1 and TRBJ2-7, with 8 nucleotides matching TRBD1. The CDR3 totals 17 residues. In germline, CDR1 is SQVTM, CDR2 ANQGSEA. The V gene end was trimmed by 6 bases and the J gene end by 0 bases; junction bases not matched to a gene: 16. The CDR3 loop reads CSVLGGSGTGLSYEQYF. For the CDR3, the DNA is TGCAGCGTACTAGGCGGTAGTGGGACAGGACTCTCCTACGAGCAGTACTTC.

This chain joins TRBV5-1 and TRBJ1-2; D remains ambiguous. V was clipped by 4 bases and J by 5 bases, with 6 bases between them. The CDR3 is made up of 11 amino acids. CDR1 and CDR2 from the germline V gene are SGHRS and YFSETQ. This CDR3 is CASSGEYGYTF. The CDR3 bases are TGCGCCAGCAGCGGGGAATATGGCTACACCTTC.

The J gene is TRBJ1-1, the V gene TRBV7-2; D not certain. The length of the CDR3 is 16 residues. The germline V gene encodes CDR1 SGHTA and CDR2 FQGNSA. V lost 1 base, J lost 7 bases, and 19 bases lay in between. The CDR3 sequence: CASSLGRSHPGSEAFF. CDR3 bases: TGTGCCAGCAGCTTAGGTAGGTCGCATCCAGGCAGTGAAGCTTTCTTT.

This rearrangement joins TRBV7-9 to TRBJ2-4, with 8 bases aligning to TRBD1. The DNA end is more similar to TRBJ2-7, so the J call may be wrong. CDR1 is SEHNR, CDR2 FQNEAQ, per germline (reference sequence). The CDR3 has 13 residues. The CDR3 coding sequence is TGTGCCAGCAGCACGGACAGGGAAGACGAGCAGTACTTC. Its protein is CASSTDREDEQYF.

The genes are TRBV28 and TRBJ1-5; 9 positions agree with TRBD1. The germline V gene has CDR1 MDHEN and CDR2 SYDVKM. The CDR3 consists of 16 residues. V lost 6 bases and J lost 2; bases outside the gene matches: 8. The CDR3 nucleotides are TGTGCCAGCAGCCGGACAGGGGAGTGGGGCAATCAGCCCCAGCATTTT. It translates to CASSRTGEWGNQPQHF. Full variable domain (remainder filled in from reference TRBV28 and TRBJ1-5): DVKVTQSSRYLVKRTGEKVFLECVQDMDHENMFWYRQDPGLGLRLIYFSYDVKMKEKGDIPEGYSVSREKKERFSLILESASTNQTSMYLCASSRTGEWGNQPQHFGDGTRLSIL.

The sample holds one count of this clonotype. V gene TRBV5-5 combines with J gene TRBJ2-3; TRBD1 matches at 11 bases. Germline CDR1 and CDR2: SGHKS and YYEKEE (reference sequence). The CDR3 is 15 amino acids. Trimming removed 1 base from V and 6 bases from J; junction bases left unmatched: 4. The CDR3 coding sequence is TGTGCCAGCAGCTTGTCGGACAGGGGGCGGGATACGCAGTATTTT. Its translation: CASSLSDRGRDTQYF.

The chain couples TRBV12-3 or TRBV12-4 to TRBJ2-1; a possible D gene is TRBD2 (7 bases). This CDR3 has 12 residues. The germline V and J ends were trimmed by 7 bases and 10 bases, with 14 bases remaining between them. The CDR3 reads CASTLGGTEQFF. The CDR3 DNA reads TGTGCCAGCACCCTCGGGGGGACAGAGCAGTTCTTC.